This is a list of T cell receptor beta chains from one sample in a study of STAT3 mutations in large granular lymphocyte leukemia. The data were produced by immunoSEQ multiplex PCR, yet TCRdb's version contains in-frame clones alone and is incomplete. Here the sample spans approximately 30,000 clones, 70% to 80% being singletons. Sample: peripheral blood mononuclear cells. The source is a woman in her forties or fifties with T-cell large granular lymphocyte leukemia. Some clones in this sample may be carry-over from other donors' samples. Both conserved end residues are part of each CDR3. The order of the fields is J gene, D gene, clone size, V gene, CDR3 DNA, CDR3 protein. A D gene is named only where the DNA matches it firmly. Clone size appears in some rows only: once, few, many, or a class for an expanded clone.

>TRBJ2-1|.|.|TRBV4-3
TGCGCCAGCAGCCAAGAGGACGTTAGCTCCTACAATGAGCAGTTCTTC
CASSQEDVSSYNEQFF
>TRBJ1-3|TRBD1|.|TRBV30
TGTGCCTGGAGTGTACAGGGGAGCACCATATATTTT
CAWSVQGSTIYF
>TRBJ2-6|.|.|TRBV27
TGTGCCAGCAGACCCCATGGGCAGGTCCACTCTGGGGCCAACGTCCTGACTTTC
CASRPHGQVHSGANVLTF
>TRBJ2-5|.|.|TRBV6-5
TGTGCCAGCAGTTACGGGCTCTCCGGAGAGACCCAGTACTTC
CASSYGLSGETQYF
>TRBJ1-5|.|.|TRBV4-3
TGCGCCAGCAGCCAAGATAACAGGATCGGTCAGCCCCAGCATTTT
CASSQDNRIGQPQHF
>TRBJ1-1|.|.|TRBV5-4
TGTGCCAGCAGCTTGGCACAGGGAAGGACTGAAGCTTTCTTT
CASSLAQGRTEAFF
>TRBJ1-1|.|.|TRBV6-5
TGTGCCAGCAGTTCCGGTCTCGGAAGTGAAGCTTTCTTT
CASSSGLGSEAFF
>TRBJ2-2|.|few|TRBV19
TGTGCCAGTAGGGTTAGCGACACCGGGGAGCTGTTTTTT
CASRVSDTGELFF
>TRBJ1-2|.|few|TRBV5-1
TGCGCCAGCAGCTTGGGGGCAGCATGGGATGGCTACACCTTC
CASSLGAAWDGYTF
>TRBJ1-5|.|.|TRBV21-1
TGTGCCCGATTCAGGGGGTACAATCAGCCCCAGCATTTT
CARFRGYNQPQHF
>TRBJ1-4|.|few|TRBV7-9
TGTGCCAGCAGCCCTGCTGGGGCGCGGGAAAAACTGTTTTTT
CASSPAGAREKLFF
>TRBJ1-1|TRBD1|.|TRBV6-6
TGTGCCAGCAGTTCGACGACAGGGTCGGTCACTGAAGCTTTCTTT
CASSSTTGSVTEAFF
>TRBJ1-1|.|.|TRBV5-1
TGCGCCAGCAGCTTGGCTCAGGGACTCCTGGGGATGAACACTGAAGCTTTCTTT
CASSLAQGLLGMNTEAFF
>TRBJ2-7|TRBD2|.|TRBV14
TGTGCCAGCAGCCAAGTTACACTAGCGGGATACTACGAGCAGTACTTC
CASSQVTLAGYYEQYF
>TRBJ2-7|.|once|TRBV28
TGTGCCAGCAGTAATGTGGCTAGCTACTCCTACGAGCAGTACTTC
CASSNVASYSYEQYF
>TRBJ2-3|.|.|TRBV7-9
TGTGCCAGCAGCTCAACAGGCGATTACACAGATACGCAGTATTTT
CASSSTGDYTDTQYF
>TRBJ1-2|.|.|TRBV28
TGTGCCAGCAGTTTATTGGGGACGCTCAACTATGGCTACACCTTC
CASSLLGTLNYGYTF
>TRBJ2-7|.|once|TRBV28
TGTGCCAGCAGGTCGACTAGTCCGCCGTACGAGCAGTACTTC
CASRSTSPPYEQYF
>TRBJ2-4|.|.|TRBV7-9
TGTGCCAGCAGCTCAAGCGGGTACAAAAACATTCAGTACTTC
CASSSSGYKNIQYF
>TRBJ2-7|.|.|TRBV5-1
TGCGCCAGCTCCAATCAAGAGGCCTACGAGCAGTACTTC
CASSNQEAYEQYF
>TRBJ1-3|.|.|TRBV7-9
TGTGCCAGCAGCCCGATGGGGGCACCGGGAAACACCATATATTTT
CASSPMGAPGNTIYF
>TRBJ2-3|.|.|TRBV27
TGTGCCAGCACCCCCCAGGGGGGCGGCACAGATACGCAGTATTTT
CASTPQGGGTDTQYF
>TRBJ2-7|TRBD2|.|TRBV5-6
TGTGCCAGCAGCTTGGACGCGGGGGATCACGAGCAGTACTTC
CASSLDAGDHEQYF
>TRBJ2-1|TRBD2|.|TRBV7-9
TGTGCCAGCAGCGTAGCCGGGAGGGCAGGTAATGAGCAGTTCTTC
CASSVAGRAGNEQFF
>TRBJ1-4|TRBD1|once|TRBV18
TGTGCCAGCTCACCAACGGACAGGGTTTCTAATGAAAAACTGTTTTTT
CASSPTDRVSNEKLFF
>TRBJ2-2|.|.|TRBV27
TGTGCCAGCAGCTGGAGCGGTACCGGGGAGCTGTTTTTT
CASSWSGTGELFF
>TRBJ1-1|.|.|TRBV7-8
TGTGCCAGCAGCGCTGGACTGCTGCAGGTCACTGAAGCTTTCTTT
CASSAGLLQVTEAFF
>TRBJ1-5|.|.|TRBV7-2
TGTGCCAGCAGCTTACGGAGGGGTAGCAATCAGCCCCAGCATTTT
CASSLRRGSNQPQHF
>TRBJ2-7|TRBD1|once|TRBV28
TGTGCCAGCAGACGGGCCGGGACAGGGGGCGACGAGCAGTACTTC
CASRRAGTGGDEQYF